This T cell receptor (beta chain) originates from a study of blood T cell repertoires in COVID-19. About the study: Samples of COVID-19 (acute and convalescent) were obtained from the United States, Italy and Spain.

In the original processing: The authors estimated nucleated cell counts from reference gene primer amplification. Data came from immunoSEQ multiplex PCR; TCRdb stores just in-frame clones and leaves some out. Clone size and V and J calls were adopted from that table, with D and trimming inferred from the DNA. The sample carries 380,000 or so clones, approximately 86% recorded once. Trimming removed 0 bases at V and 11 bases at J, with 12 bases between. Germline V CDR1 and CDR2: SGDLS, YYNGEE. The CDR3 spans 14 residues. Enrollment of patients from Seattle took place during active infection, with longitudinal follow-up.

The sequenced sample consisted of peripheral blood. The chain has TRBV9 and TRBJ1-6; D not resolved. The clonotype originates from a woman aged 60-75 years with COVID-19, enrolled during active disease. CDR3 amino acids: CASSVGSPRAPLHF. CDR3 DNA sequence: TGTGCCAGCAGCGTAGGGTCCCCTCGGGCACCCCTCCACTTT.